This T cell receptor beta chain was sequenced during a study of blood T cell repertoires in COVID-19. Sequencing was performed with immunoSEQ multiplex PCR; in TCRdb, only in-frame clones are kept and a portion is missing. The top ten hold about 2% of the sample, which has a few hundred thousand clones, 70% to 90% seen once. The V end lost 4 bases, the J end lost 3 bases, and 13 bases lay between the germline ends. The CDR3 sequence is 15 residues long. Germline V gene lookup returns CDR1 SEHNR and CDR2 FQNEAQ (reference sequence). All enrollees were roughly 18 to 89 years old and from 20 to 30 US areas. What the recovered Cohort 3 donors had was two negative PCRs, clearance, or symptom resolution.

Material for sequencing was PBMCs or T cells enriched from blood (not recorded which). The clonotype originates from a man between 25 and 39 years old who had recovered from COVID-19. The V gene is TRBV7-9, the J gene TRBJ1-5; tentative D call: TRBD1 (6 bases). This CDR3 is CASSSQQGINQPQHF. DNA for the CDR3: TGTGCCAGCAGCTCCCAACAGGGAATCAATCAGCCCCAGCATTTT.